These T cell receptor beta chains were read from a single sample in a study of post-analysis software for immune sequencing data. MiXCR, run by TCRdb on the PCR reads, gives a single entry per CDR3 protein. The top ten clones hold roughly 3.5% of a sample with roughly 200,000 distinct CDR3 sequences, 29% of them seen once. Sequenced: blood. These receptors originate from a girl aged 2-17 years with multiple sclerosis. CDR3s include the opening cysteine and the closing phenylalanine or tryptophan. The D gene is left open where the match is weak. Clone size is shown for a subset of rows, as once, few, many or a class of expanded clone.

CDR3 length	V gene	D gene	clone size	J gene	CDR3 DNA	CDR3 protein
13	TRBV7-2	NA	few	TRBJ2-7	TGTGCCAGCAGCCTGAGGGAGGACTACGAGCAGTACTTC	CASSLREDYEQYF
14	TRBV18	TRBD2	many	TRBJ2-3	TGTGCCAGCTCACCGGGACTAGCAACAGATACGCAGTATTTT	CASSPGLATDTQYF
15	TRBV7-2	TRBD1	NA	TRBJ1-2	TGTGCCAGCGGCTTAGAGGGACAGGGTAGTTATGGCTACACCTTC	CASGLEGQGSYGYTF
14	TRBV19	TRBD1	NA	TRBJ1-5	TGTGCCAGTAGTTCGGGGACAGGGTATCAGCCCCAGCATTTT	CASSSGTGYQPQHF
15	TRBV6-6	NA	many	TRBJ2-6	TGTGCCAGCAGTTACGCCATTTCTGGGGCCAACGTCCTGACTTTC	CASSYAISGANVLTF
13	TRBV2	NA	few	TRBJ2-3	TGTGCCAGCAGGCGGACAGGCACAGATACGCAGTATTTT	CASRRTGTDTQYF
16	TRBV4-1	NA	few	TRBJ1-1	TGCGCCAGCAGCCAAGATCCAGGACGGATGAACACTGAAGCTTTCTTT	CASSQDPGRMNTEAFF
18	TRBV24-1	NA	NA	TRBJ2-2	TGTGCCACCTCTCCTCGTGCGACCCTAGCGAAAAACACCGGGGAGCTGTTTTTT	CATSPRATLAKNTGELFF
15	TRBV10-1	TRBD2	NA	TRBJ2-2	TGCGCCAGCAGTGGGATTCTAGCGGAGTCCGGGGAGCTGTTTTTT	CASSGILAESGELFF
12	TRBV20-1	NA	many	TRBJ1-2	TGCAGTGCTAGAGGGGAAGGGTCTGGCTACACCTTC	CSARGEGSGYTF
17	TRBV20-1	NA	NA	TRBJ2-7	TGCAGTGCTAGAGATCGCAGCGGCACGAGCTCCTACAATGAGCAGTACTTC	CSARDRSGTSSYNEQYF
11	TRBV5-1	NA	NA	TRBJ2-7	TGCGCCAGCAGCTCGGGATATAAGCAGTACTTC	CASSSGYKQYF
18	TRBV28	NA	many	TRBJ2-5	TGTGCCAGCAATCATCCGGGCCAAGGAGGGATCTATCGGGAGACCCAGTACTTC	CASNHPGQGGIYRETQYF
14	TRBV5-1	NA	few	TRBJ1-4	TGCGCCAGCAGCTCGGGGACATTGGGTGAAAAACTGTTTTTT	CASSSGTLGEKLFF
15	TRBV2	NA	NA	TRBJ1-4	TGTGCCAGCAGTGGCAAGACGGCAACTAATGAAAAACTGTTTTTT	CASSGKTATNEKLFF
15	TRBV12-3/TRBV12-4	NA	NA	TRBJ1-1	TGTGCCGGCAGTTACAGGGCCGCTGGGAACACTGAAGCTTTCTTT	CAGSYRAAGNTEAFF
18	TRBV15	TRBD1	few	TRBJ1-5	TGTGCCACCAGCAGAGGCAAGACAGGGGACGGTAGCAATCAGCCCCAGCATTTT	CATSRGKTGDGSNQPQHF
14	TRBV28	TRBD2	many	TRBJ2-7	TGTGCCAGCCTTCCCACTAGCGGACACTACGAGCAGTACTTC	CASLPTSGHYEQYF
17	TRBV27	NA	NA	TRBJ2-2	TGTGCCAGCAGTTTCGGGCAGGGGGGATTTTTTACCGGGGAGCTGTTTTTT	CASSFGQGGFFTGELFF
13	TRBV29-1	TRBD1	many	TRBJ1-2	TGCAGCGTTCGACAGACAGGGCTGAGTGGCTACACCTTC	CSVRQTGLSGYTF
12	TRBV6-5	NA	NA	TRBJ1-4	TGTGCCAGCAGGGGGAATAGTGAAAAACTGTTTTTT	CASRGNSEKLFF
12	TRBV6-1	NA	many	TRBJ1-1	TGTGCCAGCAGGGGCCGTGGGACTGAAGCTTTCTTT	CASRGRGTEAFF
14	TRBV12-3/TRBV12-4	TRBD1	NA	TRBJ1-1	TGTGCCAGCAGTCGGACAGGGCCTAACACTGAAGCTTTCTTT	CASSRTGPNTEAFF
17	TRBV12-3/TRBV12-4	TRBD1	few	TRBJ1-6	TGTGCCAGCAGTTACACCGTCTGGACAGGGCGGAATTCACCCCTCCACTTT	CASSYTVWTGRNSPLHF
16	TRBV28	TRBD1	NA	TRBJ1-2	TGTGCCAGCAGTTTCAGTACCGGGACAGCTAACTATGACTACACCTTC	CASSFSTGTANYDYTF
15	TRBV18	TRBD1	NA	TRBJ1-2	TGTGCCAGCTCACCCCGGACAGGGCCTAACTATGGCTACACCTTC	CASSPRTGPNYGYTF
15	TRBV5-5	NA	NA	TRBJ1-5	TGTGCCAGCAGACGGGGGCCTCAGGGTGACCAGCCCCAGCATTTT	CASRRGPQGDQPQHF
14	TRBV7-2	NA	many	TRBJ1-2	TGTGCCAGCAGCTCCCAACCCGTCGGGGATGGCTACACCTTC	CASSSQPVGDGYTF
14	TRBV20-1	TRBD1	NA	TRBJ1-4	TGCAGTGCTCGCCGGACAGGGATTGGCGAAAAACTGTTTTTT	CSARRTGIGEKLFF